The next 3 T cell receptor beta chains were all read from a single sample in a study of molecular identifiers for immune sequencing clone quantification. TCRdb re-called the PCR reads through MiXCR, storing one row per CDR3 protein. The table shows 97,000 or so distinct CDR3 sequences, with about 32% occurring only once. Sequenced input: naive CD8+ T cells from blood, with Jurkat cell RNA spiked in. Subset specified: FACS-sorted CD8+CD4-CCR7+CD45RA+ naive T cells. Receptor source: a human donor in good health. Some libraries in this study had Jurkat cell RNA spiked in.

CDR3 DNA sequence: TGTGCCAGCAGCTTAGCGCGGCTAGCGGGAGTAATAGAGACCCAGTACTTC. It specifies CASSLARLAGVIETQYF. The chain carries TRBV7-2 and TRBJ2-5, with 10 bases fitting TRBD2. The V segment lost 0 bases and the J segment 4 bases; nucleotides outside the gene matches: 8. Germline V CDR1 and CDR2: SGHTA, FQGNSA. The CDR3 length is 17 residues.

In the case of this clonotype: With a much larger clone just one base away, this may be a read error. This chain connects TRBV28 to TRBJ2-7; perhaps TRBD2 as D (6 bases). V lost 6 bases to trimming and J lost 2 bases, with 11 bases between them. Germline CDR1 is MDHEN and CDR2 is SYDVKM. This CDR3 has 13 amino acids. CDR3 nucleotides: TGTGCCAGCAGGTTGGCGGGGCCCTACGAGCAGTACTTC. It encodes CASRLAGPYEQYF.

This clonotype was recorded a few times. The chain is built from TRBV4-3 and TRBJ2-3; 8 positions match TRBD2. The CDR3 extends over 15 amino acids. In germline, CDR1 is LGHNA, CDR2 YSLEER. J was trimmed by 6 bases and V by 2 bases; bases with no gene match: 7. This chain's CDR3 is CASSQRAGADDTQYF. The CDR3 DNA reads as TGCGCCAGCAGCCAAAGAGCGGGAGCAGACGATACGCAGTATTTT.